This is a list of T cell receptor beta chains from one sample in a study of shared clonotypes between healthy human individuals. Repertoires were generated with immunoSEQ multiplex PCR, while TCRdb's copy carries only in-frame clones and drops some. The sample has some 2,400,000 clones, approximately 96% seen once. The specimen sequenced was naive CD4+ T cells sorted from blood. Source of these receptors: a man between 18 and 29 years old in good health. The CDR3 runs from the conserved cysteine through the conserved F or W. Fields, in order: D gene, V gene, clone size, J gene, CDR3 DNA, CDR3 protein. The D gene is left open where the match is weak. The size field is filled for only some rows; it gives once, few, many or a size class.

>-|TRBV9|-|TRBJ2-1
TGTGCCAGCAGCGGAATGAGACAGTTTCTCAACGAGCAGTTCTTC
CASSGMRQFLNEQFF
>TRBD1|TRBV5-6|once|TRBJ2-5
TGTGCCAGCAGCTTGGAAGGGGCAGGGGGCAGAGAGACCCAGTACTTC
CASSLEGAGGRETQYF
>-|TRBV29-1|-|TRBJ1-1
TGCAGCGTTGGGTCTGGGACGAAAAACACTGAAGCTTTCTTT
CSVGSGTKNTEAFF
>-|TRBV6-1|-|TRBJ2-1
TGTGCCAGCAGTGAGGACGGGAGAGATAACAATGAGCAGTTCTTC
CASSEDGRDNNEQFF
>-|TRBV7-3|once|TRBJ1-6
TGTGCCAGCAGCTTAAGCCCAGGCGGGGGGTCACCCCTCCACTTT
CASSLSPGGGSPLHF
>-|TRBV9|-|TRBJ2-3
TGTGCCAGCAGCGCGGGGGCCACAGATACGCAGTATTTT
CASSAGATDTQYF
>TRBD1|TRBV28|-|TRBJ2-1
TGTGCCAGCAGTCCCCAGGACAGGTTTAAAAATGAGCAGTTCTTC
CASSPQDRFKNEQFF
>-|TRBV19|-|TRBJ2-2
TGTGCCAGTAGGCCGATGGGGACCTTGGGGACCGGGGAGCTGTTTTTT
CASRPMGTLGTGELFF
>-|TRBV4-2|-|TRBJ1-1
TGTGCCAGCAGCCAAGTAGGGGGTTTAACTGAAGCTTTCTTT
CASSQVGGLTEAFF
>TRBD1|TRBV7-9|-|TRBJ2-1
TGTGCCAGCAGCTTAGTGACAGGGCTCGATGAGCAGTTCTTC
CASSLVTGLDEQFF
>-|TRBV6-1|-|TRBJ2-5
TGTGCCAGCAGTGATCCGTGGGAGGAGACCCAGTACTTC
CASSDPWEETQYF
>-|TRBV19|-|TRBJ1-5
TGTGCCAGTAGTATCGGCCGTACGAGCAATCAGCCCCAGCATTTT
CASSIGRTSNQPQHF
>TRBD1|TRBV10-3|-|TRBJ1-2
TGTGCCATCAGTCGGAAGGGACAGAGCCCCGACTATGGCTACACCTTC
CAISRKGQSPDYGYTF
>TRBD2|TRBV10-1|-|TRBJ2-7
TGCGCCAGCAGTGGGAGAGCGGGAGGCTACGAGCAGTACTTC
CASSGRAGGYEQYF
>-|TRBV10-3|-|TRBJ2-3
TGTGCCATCAGTGAGTCGGGCCGGCAGGCAGATACGCAGTATTTT
CAISESGRQADTQYF
>TRBD1|TRBV4-1|-|TRBJ2-2
TGCGCCAGCAGCCCGGGACAGCCGAACACCGGGGAGCTGTTTTTT
CASSPGQPNTGELFF
>-|TRBV4-1|-|TRBJ2-4
TGCGCCAGCAGCCAAGATCTGGGTGAATCCAAAAACATTCAGTACTTC
CASSQDLGESKNIQYF
>-|TRBV7-2|-|TRBJ1-1
TGTGCCAGCAGCCCGGCCGGGACGGGGACGAACACTGAAGCTTTCTTT
CASSPAGTGTNTEAFF
>-|TRBV9|-|TRBJ1-3
TGTGCCAGCAGCCTAGAGGGGTTCTCTGGAAACACCATATATTTT
CASSLEGFSGNTIYF
>-|TRBV18|-|TRBJ2-5
TGTGCCAGCTCACCAGGGATGGGGCCAGAGACCCAGTACTTC
CASSPGMGPETQYF
>-|TRBV29-1|-|TRBJ1-2
TGCAGCGTTTACGGGGGTTCTAACTATGGCTACACCTTC
CSVYGGSNYGYTF
>-|TRBV6-6|-|TRBJ2-7
TGTGCCAGCAGTGCCCAGTACGAGCAGTACTTC
CASSAQYEQYF
>-|TRBV10-3|-|TRBJ1-6
TGTGCCATCACTCCGGGAGGCTCACCCCTCCACTTT
CAITPGGSPLHF
>-|TRBV7-9|-|TRBJ2-4
TGTGCCAGCAGTTCTCTAGCCAAAAACATTCAGTACTTC
CASSSLAKNIQYF
>-|TRBV10-1|-|TRBJ2-5
TGCGCCAGCAGTGTCCGACAGGAAGAGACCCAGTACTTC
CASSVRQEETQYF
>-|TRBV11-2|once|TRBJ2-7
TGTGCCAGCAAAGTGTTCTTGGGGGGATCCTACGAGCAGTACTTC
CASKVFLGGSYEQYF
>TRBD2|TRBV2|-|TRBJ2-1
TGTGCCAGCAGACCCGGACTAGCGGGAGCAGGTCAGTTCTTC
CASRPGLAGAGQFF
>-|TRBV6-1|-|TRBJ2-5
TGTGCCAGCAGTGAAGCGCTGAGAGGGAATCAAGAGACCCAGTACTTC
CASSEALRGNQETQYF
>-|TRBV7-8|-|TRBJ1-3
TGTGCCAGCAGCTCCTTTTCCAGCTCTGGAAACACCATATATTTT
CASSSFSSSGNTIYF
>-|TRBV30|-|TRBJ1-3
TGTGCCTGGAGTGTAGAAGGAAACACCATATATTTT
CAWSVEGNTIYF
>-|TRBV9|once|TRBJ2-3
TGTGCCAGCAGCGTAGGCTACAGTGGAGATACGCAGTATTTT
CASSVGYSGDTQYF
>-|TRBV19|-|TRBJ2-1
TGTGCCAGTAGTATGCGGCAGAGCAATGAGCAGTTCTTC
CASSMRQSNEQFF
>TRBD2|TRBV2|-|TRBJ2-1
TGTGCCAGCAGCCCCAGACTAGCGGGGTACAATGAGCAGTTCTTC
CASSPRLAGYNEQFF
>-|TRBV4-1|once|TRBJ1-2
TGCGCCAGCAGCCAAGTAGGTGGCTACACCTTC
CASSQVGGYTF
>-|TRBV2|-|TRBJ1-1
TGTGCCAGCAGACAGGTTGTTAACACTGAAGCTTTCTTT
CASRQVVNTEAFF
>-|TRBV6-5|-|TRBJ2-5
TGTGCCAGCAGTTCCGGACCACAGGTCTCGACCCAGTACTTC
CASSSGPQVSTQYF
>-|TRBV7-9|-|TRBJ1-6
TGTGCCAGCAGCTTACAGTCGAATAATTCACCCCTCCACTTT
CASSLQSNNSPLHF
>-|TRBV28|once|TRBJ1-2
TGTGCCAGCAGTGATATTGGGAGGTACGGCTACACCTTC
CASSDIGRYGYTF
>-|TRBV6-6|once|TRBJ1-1
TGTGCCAGCAGTATGGGAGGGGCAGGGAACACTGAAGCTTTCTTT
CASSMGGAGNTEAFF
>-|TRBV5-6|-|TRBJ1-2
TGTGCCAGCAGCTTTGACAAGGGCTACACCTTC
CASSFDKGYTF
>-|TRBV6-1|-|TRBJ1-4
TGTGCCGGAAACGACACACCAACTAATGAAAAACTGTTTTTT
CAGNDTPTNEKLFF
>TRBD1|TRBV6-6|-|TRBJ1-3
TGTGCCAGCAGTTACCGGGACAGTTCAAGGAACACCATATATTTT
CASSYRDSSRNTIYF
>TRBD1|TRBV11-2|-|TRBJ2-4
TGTGCCAGCAGCTTAGAGGGACAGCCCAAAAACATTCAGTACTTC
CASSLEGQPKNIQYF
>TRBD1|TRBV5-4|-|TRBJ2-5
TGTGCCAGCAGCTTGGCCGGGACAGGGACGAAGACCCAGTACTTC
CASSLAGTGTKTQYF